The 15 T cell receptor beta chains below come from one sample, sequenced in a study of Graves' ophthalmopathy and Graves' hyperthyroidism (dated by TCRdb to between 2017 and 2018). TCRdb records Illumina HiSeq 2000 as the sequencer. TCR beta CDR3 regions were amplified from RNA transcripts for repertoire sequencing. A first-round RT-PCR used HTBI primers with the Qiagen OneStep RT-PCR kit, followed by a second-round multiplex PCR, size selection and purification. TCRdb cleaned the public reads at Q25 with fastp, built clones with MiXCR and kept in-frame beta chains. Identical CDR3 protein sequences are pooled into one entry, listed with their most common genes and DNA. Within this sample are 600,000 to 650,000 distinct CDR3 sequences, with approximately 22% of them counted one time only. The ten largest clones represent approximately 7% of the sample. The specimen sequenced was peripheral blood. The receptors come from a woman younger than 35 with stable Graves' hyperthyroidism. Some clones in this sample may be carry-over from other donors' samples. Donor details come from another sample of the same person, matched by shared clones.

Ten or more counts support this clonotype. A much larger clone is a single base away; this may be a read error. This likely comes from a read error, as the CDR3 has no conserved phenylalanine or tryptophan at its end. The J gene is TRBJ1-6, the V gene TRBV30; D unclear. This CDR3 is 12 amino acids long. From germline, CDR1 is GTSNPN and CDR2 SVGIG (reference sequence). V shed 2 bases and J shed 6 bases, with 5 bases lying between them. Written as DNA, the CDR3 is TGTGCCTGGAGTCACCCTAATTCACCCCTCCACCTT. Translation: CAWSHPNSPLHL.

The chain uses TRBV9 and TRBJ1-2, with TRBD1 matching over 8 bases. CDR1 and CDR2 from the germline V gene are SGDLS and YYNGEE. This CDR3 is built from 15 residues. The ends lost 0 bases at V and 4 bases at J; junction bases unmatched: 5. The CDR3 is CASSVADRVAYGYTF. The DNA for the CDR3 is TGTGCCAGCAGCGTAGCGGACAGGGTGGCCTATGGCTACACCTTC. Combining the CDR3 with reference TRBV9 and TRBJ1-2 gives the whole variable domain DSGVTQTPKHLITATGQRVTLRCSPRSGDLSVYWYQQSLDQGLQFLIQYYNGEERAKGNILERFSAQQFPDLHSELNLSSLELGDSALYFCASSVADRVAYGYTFGSGTRLTVV.

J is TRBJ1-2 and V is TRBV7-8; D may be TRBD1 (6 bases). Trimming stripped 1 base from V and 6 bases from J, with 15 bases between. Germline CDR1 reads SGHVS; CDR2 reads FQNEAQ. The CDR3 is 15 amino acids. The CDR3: CASSLGQGSPHGYTF. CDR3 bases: TGTGCCAGCAGCTTAGGTCAGGGGTCCCCCCATGGCTACACCTTC.

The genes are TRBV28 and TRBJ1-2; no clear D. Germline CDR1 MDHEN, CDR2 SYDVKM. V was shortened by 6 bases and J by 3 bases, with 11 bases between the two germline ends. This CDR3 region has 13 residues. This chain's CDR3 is CASRQVFHYGYTF. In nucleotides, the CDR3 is TGTGCCAGCAGGCAGGTCTTTCACTATGGCTACACCTTC.

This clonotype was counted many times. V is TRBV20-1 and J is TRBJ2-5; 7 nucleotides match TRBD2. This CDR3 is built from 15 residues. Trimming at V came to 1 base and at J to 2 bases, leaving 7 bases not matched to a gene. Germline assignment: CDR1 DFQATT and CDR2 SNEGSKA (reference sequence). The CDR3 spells CSARVWRGFQETQYF. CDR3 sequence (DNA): TGCAGTGCTAGAGTATGGCGGGGGTTTCAAGAGACCCAGTACTTC.

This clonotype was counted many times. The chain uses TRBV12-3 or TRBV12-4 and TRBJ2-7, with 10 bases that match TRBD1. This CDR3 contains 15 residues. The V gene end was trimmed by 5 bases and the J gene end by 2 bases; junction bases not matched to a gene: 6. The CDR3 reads CASSPRDRGPYEQYF. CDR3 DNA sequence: TGTGCCAGCAGTCCCCGGGACAGGGGCCCCTACGAGCAGTACTTC.

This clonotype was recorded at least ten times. CDR3 region: CASSLGQGLDYGYTF. The CDR3 nucleotides are TGTGCCAGCAGCTTGGGACAGGGTCTTGACTATGGCTACACCTTC. The chain uses TRBV5-5 and TRBJ1-2, with 7 positions matching TRBD1. The germline V gene has CDR1 SGHKS and CDR2 YYEKEE (reference sequence). The CDR3 has 15 residues. The V gene end was trimmed by 0 bases and the J gene end by 3 bases; junction bases not matched to a gene: 5.

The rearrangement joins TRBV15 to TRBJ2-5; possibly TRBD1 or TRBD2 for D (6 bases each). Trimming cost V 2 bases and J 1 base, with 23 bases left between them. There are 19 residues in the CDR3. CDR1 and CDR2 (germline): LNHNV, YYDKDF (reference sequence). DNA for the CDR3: TGTGCCACCAGCAGACCGGGTGGATACGGGGGCCTACTCCAAGAGACCCAGTACTTC. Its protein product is CATSRPGGYGGLLQETQYF.

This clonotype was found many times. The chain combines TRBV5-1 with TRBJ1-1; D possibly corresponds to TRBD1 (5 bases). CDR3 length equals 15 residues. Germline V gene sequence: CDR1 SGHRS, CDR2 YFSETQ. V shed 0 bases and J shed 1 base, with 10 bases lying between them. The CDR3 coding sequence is TGCGCCAGCAGCTTGGTCGACAGAAAGAACACTGAAGCTTTCTTT. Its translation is CASSLVDRKNTEAFF.

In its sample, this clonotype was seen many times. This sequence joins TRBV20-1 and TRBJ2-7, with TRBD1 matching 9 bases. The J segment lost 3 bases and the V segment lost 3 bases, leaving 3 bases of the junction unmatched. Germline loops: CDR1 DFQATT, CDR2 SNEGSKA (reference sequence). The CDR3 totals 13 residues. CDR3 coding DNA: TGCAGTGCTAGGACAGGGGGTATCTACGAGCAGTACTTC. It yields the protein CSARTGGIYEQYF.

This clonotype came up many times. The chain's CDR3 is CASSVGESWDYGYTF. CDR3 DNA sequence: TGTGCCAGCAGCGTAGGGGAGAGCTGGGACTATGGCTACACCTTC. The chain couples TRBV9 to TRBJ1-2, with D hard to call. Trimming pared 0 bases from V and 3 bases from J, leaving 12 bases between. CDR1 is SGDLS, CDR2 YYNGEE, per germline. This CDR3 is 15 amino acids long. Looking up the rest from reference TRBV9 and TRBJ1-2 gives the full variable domain: DSGVTQTPKHLITATGQRVTLRCSPRSGDLSVYWYQQSLDQGLQFLIQYYNGEERAKGNILERFSAQQFPDLHSELNLSSLELGDSALYFCASSVGESWDYGYTFGSGTRLTVV.

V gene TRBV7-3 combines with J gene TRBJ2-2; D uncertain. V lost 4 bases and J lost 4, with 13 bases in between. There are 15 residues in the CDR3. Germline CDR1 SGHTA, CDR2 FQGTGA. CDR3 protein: CASSSRELGTGELFF. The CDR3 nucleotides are TGTGCCAGCAGCTCAAGGGAATTGGGCACCGGGGAGCTGTTTTTT.

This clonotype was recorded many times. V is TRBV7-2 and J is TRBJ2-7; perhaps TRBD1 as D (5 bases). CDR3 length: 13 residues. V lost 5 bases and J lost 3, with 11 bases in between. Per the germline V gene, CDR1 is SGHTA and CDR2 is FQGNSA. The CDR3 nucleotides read TGTGCCAGCAGCCCCCGACAGAACTACGAGCAGTACTTC. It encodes CASSPRQNYEQYF. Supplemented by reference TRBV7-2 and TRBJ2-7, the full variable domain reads GAGVSQSPSNKVTEKGKDVELRCDPISGHTALYWYRQSLGQGLEFLIYFQGNSAPDKSGLPSDRFSAERTGGSVSTLTIQRTQQEDSAVYLCASSPRQNYEQYFGPGTRLTVT.

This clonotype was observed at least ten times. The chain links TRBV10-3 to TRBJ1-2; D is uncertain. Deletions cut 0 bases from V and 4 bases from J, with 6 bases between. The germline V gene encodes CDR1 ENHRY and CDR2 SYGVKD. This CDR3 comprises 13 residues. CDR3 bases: TGTGCCATCAGTGAGTCGACAAGCTATGGCTACACCTTC. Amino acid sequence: CAISESTSYGYTF.

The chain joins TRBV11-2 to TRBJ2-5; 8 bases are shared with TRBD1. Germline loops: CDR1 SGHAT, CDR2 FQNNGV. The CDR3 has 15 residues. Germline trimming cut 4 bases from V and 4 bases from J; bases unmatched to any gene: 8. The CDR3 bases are TGTGCCAGCAGCTCGGACAGGGTTCGGGCAGAGACCCAGTACTTC. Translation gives CASSSDRVRAETQYF.